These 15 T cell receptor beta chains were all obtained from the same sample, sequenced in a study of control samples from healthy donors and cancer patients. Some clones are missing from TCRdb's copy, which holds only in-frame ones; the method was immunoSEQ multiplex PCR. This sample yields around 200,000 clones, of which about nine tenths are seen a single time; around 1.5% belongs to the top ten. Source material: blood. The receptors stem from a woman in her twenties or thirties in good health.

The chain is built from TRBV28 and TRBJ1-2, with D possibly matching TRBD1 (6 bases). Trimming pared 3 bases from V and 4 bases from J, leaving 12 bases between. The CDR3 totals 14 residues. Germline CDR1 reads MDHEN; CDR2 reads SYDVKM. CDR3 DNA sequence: TGTGCCAGCAGTTTGGGGCAGGGGAGCTATGGCTACACCTTC. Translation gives CASSLGQGSYGYTF.

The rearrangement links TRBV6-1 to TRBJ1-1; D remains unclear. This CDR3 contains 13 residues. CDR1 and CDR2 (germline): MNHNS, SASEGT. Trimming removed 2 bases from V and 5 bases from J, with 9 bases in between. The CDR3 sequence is CASSESSGTEAFF. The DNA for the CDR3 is TGTGCCAGCAGTGAAAGCTCGGGGACTGAAGCTTTCTTT.

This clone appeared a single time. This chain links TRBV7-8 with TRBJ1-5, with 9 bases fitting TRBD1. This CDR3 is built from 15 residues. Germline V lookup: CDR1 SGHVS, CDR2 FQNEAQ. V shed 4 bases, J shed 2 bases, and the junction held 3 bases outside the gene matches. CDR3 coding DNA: TGTGCCAGCAGCTCACGGGACAGGGGCAATCAGCCCCAGCATTTT. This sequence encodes CASSSRDRGNQPQHF. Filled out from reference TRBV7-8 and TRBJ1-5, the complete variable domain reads GAGVSQSPRYKVAKRGQDVALRCDPISGHVSLFWYQQALGQGPEFLTYFQNEAQLDKSGLPSDRFFAERPEGSVSTLKIQRTQQEDSAVYLCASSSRDRGNQPQHFGDGTRLSIL.

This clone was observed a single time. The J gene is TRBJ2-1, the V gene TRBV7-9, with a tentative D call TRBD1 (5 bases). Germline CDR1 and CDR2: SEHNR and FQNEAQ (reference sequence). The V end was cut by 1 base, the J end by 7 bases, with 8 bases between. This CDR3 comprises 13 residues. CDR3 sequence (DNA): TGTGCCAGCAGCTTAGGTCAGGGTAATGAGCAGTTCTTC. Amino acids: CASSLGQGNEQFF. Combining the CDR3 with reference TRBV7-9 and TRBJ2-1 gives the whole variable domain DTGVSQNPRHKITKRGQNVTFRCDPISEHNRLYWYRQTLGQGPEFLTYFQNEAQLEKSRLLSDRFSAERPKGSFSTLEIQRTEQGDSAMYLCASSLGQGNEQFFGPGTRLTVL.

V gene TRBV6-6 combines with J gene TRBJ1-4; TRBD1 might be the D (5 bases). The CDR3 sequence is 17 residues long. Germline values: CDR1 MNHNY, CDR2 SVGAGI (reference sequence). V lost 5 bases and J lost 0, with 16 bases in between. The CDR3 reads CASSLLRQSATNEKLFF. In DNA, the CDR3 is TGTGCCAGCAGTCTCCTAAGACAGTCCGCAACTAATGAAAAACTGTTTTTT.

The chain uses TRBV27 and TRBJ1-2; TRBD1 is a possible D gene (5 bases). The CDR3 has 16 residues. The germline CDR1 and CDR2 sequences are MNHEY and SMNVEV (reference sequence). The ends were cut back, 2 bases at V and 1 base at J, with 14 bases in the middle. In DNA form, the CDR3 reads TGTGCCAGCAGTTTAGGGGGGGATTTGGGTAACTATGGCTACACCTTC. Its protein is CASSLGGDLGNYGYTF.

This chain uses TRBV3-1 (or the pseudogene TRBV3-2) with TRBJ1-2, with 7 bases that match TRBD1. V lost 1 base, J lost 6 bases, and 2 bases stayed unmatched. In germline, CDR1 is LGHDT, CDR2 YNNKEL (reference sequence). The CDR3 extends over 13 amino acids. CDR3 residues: CASSQVQGDGYTF. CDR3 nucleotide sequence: TGTGCCAGCAGCCAAGTCCAGGGGGATGGCTACACCTTC.

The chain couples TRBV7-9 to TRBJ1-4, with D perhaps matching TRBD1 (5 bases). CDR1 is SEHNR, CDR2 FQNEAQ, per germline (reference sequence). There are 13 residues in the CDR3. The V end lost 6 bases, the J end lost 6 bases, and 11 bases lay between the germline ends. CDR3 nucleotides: TGTGCCAGCAGGAGTTCGGGGGATGAAAAACTGTTTTTT. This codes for CASRSSGDEKLFF.

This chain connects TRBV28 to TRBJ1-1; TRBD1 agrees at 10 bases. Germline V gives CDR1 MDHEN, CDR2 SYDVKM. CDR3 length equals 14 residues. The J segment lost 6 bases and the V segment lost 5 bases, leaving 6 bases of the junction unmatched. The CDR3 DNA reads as TGTGCCAGCAGTGGGGACAGGGGCAGATCTGAAGCTTTCTTT. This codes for CASSGDRGRSEAFF.

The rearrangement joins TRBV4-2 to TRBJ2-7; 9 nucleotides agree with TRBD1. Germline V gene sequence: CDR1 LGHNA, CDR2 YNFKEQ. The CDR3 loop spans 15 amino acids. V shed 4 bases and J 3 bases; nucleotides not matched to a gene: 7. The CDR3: CASSPLPTGGYEQYF. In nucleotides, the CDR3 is TGTGCCAGCAGCCCCCTACCGACAGGGGGCTACGAGCAGTACTTC.

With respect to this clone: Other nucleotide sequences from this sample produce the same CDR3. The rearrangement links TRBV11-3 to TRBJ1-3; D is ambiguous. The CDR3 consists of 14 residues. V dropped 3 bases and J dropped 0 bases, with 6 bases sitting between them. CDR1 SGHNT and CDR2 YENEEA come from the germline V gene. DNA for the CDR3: TGTGCCAGCAGCTTCGGCGGCTCTGGAAACACCATATATTTT. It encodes CASSFGGSGNTIYF.

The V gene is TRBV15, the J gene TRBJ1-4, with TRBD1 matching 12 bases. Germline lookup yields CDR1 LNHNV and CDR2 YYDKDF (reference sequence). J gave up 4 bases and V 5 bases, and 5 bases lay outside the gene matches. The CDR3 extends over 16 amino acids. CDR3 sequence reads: CATSRDRGLGNEKLFF. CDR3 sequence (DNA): TGTGCCACCAGCCGGGACAGGGGGCTTGGTAATGAAAAACTGTTTTTT.

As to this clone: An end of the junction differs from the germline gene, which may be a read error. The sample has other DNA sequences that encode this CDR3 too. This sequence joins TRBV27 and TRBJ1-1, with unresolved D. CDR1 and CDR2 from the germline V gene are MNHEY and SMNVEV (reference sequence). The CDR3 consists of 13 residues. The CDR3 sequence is CASSLAANTEAFF. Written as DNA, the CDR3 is TGTGCCAGCAGTTTAGCAGCGAACACTGAGGCTTTCTTT.

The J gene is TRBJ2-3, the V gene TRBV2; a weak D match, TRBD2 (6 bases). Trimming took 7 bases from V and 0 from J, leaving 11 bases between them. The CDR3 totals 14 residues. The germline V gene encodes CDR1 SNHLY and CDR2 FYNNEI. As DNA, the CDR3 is TGTGCCAGCACCAGAGGGACTAGCACAGATACGCAGTATTTT. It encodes CASTRGTSTDTQYF.

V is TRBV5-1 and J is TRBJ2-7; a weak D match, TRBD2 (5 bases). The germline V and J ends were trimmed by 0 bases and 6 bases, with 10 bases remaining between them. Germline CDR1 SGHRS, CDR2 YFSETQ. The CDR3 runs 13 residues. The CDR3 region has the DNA TGCGCCAGCAGCTTGGCGCTAGCCGGCGAGCAGTACTTC. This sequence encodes CASSLALAGEQYF.